One and the same sample provided the 6 T cell receptor beta chains below, sequenced in a study of blood T cell repertoires in COVID-19. The protocol was immunoSEQ multiplex PCR, while the TCRdb copy is restricted to in-frame clones and leaves out a portion. The sample consists of around 94,000 clones, 70% to 90% of them appearing once. Sequencing input: peripheral blood. All receptors derive from a man aged 50-59 years with active COVID-19.

The chain uses TRBV19 and TRBJ1-1; 9 bases agree with TRBD1. Germline CDR1 is LNHDA and CDR2 is SQIVND (reference sequence). CDR3 size: 13 residues. The V segment lost 6 bases and the J segment 4 bases; nucleotides outside the gene matches: 3. In DNA, the CDR3 is TGTGCCAGTAGACAGGGGGCCGGCACTGAAGCTTTCTTT. Protein: CASRQGAGTEAFF.

The chain is built from TRBV2 and TRBJ1-1; TRBD1 agrees at 7 bases. V was pared by 10 bases and J by 2 bases, with 7 bases of the junction left unmatched. Germline CDR1 SNHLY, CDR2 FYNNEI. The CDR3 spans 13 residues. Written as DNA, the CDR3 is TGTGCCATCATGGGACAGCTAAACACTGAAGCTTTCTTT. It is translated as CAIMGQLNTEAFF.

V gene TRBV9 combines with J gene TRBJ2-5, with 7 nucleotides matching TRBD1. This CDR3 has 14 residues. Germline V CDR1 and CDR2: SGDLS, YYNGEE. The V segment lost 4 bases and the J segment 5 bases; nucleotides outside the gene matches: 8. CDR3 coding DNA: TGTGCCAGCAGCACGGGGACAGTGCCGGAGACCCAGTACTTC. Translating gives CASSTGTVPETQYF.

J is TRBJ1-1 and V is TRBV7-2; TRBD1 aligns across 9 bases. Germline trimming cut 4 bases from V and 4 bases from J; bases unmatched to any gene: 7. CDR3 length: 15 residues. Germline loops: CDR1 SGHTA, CDR2 FQGNSA. The CDR3 loop is CASSSWTGEATEAFF. CDR3 sequence (DNA): TGTGCCAGCAGCTCCTGGACAGGGGAAGCCACTGAAGCTTTCTTT.

This CDR3 is CASSQVAGRGEQYF. In nucleotides, the CDR3 is TGTGCCAGCAGCCAAGTTGCCGGGAGAGGCGAGCAGTACTTC. This sequence joins TRBV3-1 (or the pseudogene TRBV3-2) and TRBJ2-7; maybe TRBD2 (6 bases). The germline V gene encodes CDR1 LGHDT and CDR2 YNNKEL (reference sequence). The CDR3 consists of 14 residues. V lost 1 base to trimming and J lost 6 bases, with 13 bases between them.

V is TRBV7-2 and J is TRBJ2-7; 15 positions match TRBD2. Germline V CDR1 and CDR2: SGHTA, FQGNSA. J gave up 3 bases and V 5 bases, and 2 bases lay outside the gene matches. The CDR3 sequence is 15 residues long. This CDR3 reads CASSRTSGGGYEQYF. The CDR3 bases are TGTGCCAGCAGCCGGACTAGCGGGGGGGGCTACGAGCAGTACTTC.